The sequence of this T cell receptor beta chain was determined in a study of blood T cell repertoires in COVID-19. Generated by immunoSEQ multiplex PCR, the TCRdb table keeps only in-frame clones and is missing some. The data show about 56,000 clones, around four fifths seen once. V trimming: 3 bases; J trimming: 4 bases; junction bases outside the gene matches: 8. Germline loops: CDR1 LGHDT, CDR2 YNNKEL (reference sequence). This CDR3 spans 16 amino acids. The chain has TRBV3-1 (or the pseudogene TRBV3-2) and TRBJ2-5; the match to TRBD2 covers 10 bases. Sequencing was carried out using peripheral blood. The TCR was taken from a woman of 80 years or more with acute or convalescent COVID-19. The CDR3 nucleotides are TGTGCCAGCAGCCAGCCGGATAGCGGGGGGATAGAGACCCAGTACTTC. Translating it yields CASSQPDSGGIETQYF.